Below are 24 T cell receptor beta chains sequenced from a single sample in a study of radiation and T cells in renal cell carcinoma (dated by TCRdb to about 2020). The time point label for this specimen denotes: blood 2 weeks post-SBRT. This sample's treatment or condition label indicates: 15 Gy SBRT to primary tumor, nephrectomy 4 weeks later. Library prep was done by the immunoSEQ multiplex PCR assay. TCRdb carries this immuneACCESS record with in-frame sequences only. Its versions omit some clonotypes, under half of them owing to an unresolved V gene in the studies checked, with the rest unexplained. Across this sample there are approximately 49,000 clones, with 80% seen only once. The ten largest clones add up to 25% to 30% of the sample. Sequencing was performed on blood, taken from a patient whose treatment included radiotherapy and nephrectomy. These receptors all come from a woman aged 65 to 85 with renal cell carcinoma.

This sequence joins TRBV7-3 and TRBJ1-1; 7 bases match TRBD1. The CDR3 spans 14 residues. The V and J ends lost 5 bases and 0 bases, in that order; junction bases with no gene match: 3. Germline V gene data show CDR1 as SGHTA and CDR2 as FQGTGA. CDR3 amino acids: CASSLTGMNTEAFF. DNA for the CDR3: TGTGCCAGCAGCCTGACAGGGATGAACACTGAAGCTTTCTTT.

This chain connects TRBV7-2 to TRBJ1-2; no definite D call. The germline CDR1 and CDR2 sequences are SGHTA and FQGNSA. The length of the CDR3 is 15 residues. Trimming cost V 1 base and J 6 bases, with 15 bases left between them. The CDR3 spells CASSLVQMGGNGYTF. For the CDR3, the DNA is TGTGCCAGCAGCTTAGTTCAAATGGGCGGGAATGGCTACACCTTC.

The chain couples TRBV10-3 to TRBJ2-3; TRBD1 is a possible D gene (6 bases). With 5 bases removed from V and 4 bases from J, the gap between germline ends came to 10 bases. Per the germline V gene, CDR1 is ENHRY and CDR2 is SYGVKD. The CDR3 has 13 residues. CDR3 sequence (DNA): TGTGCCATCAGTACAACAGGGCCAGATACGCAGTATTTT. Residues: CAISTTGPDTQYF.

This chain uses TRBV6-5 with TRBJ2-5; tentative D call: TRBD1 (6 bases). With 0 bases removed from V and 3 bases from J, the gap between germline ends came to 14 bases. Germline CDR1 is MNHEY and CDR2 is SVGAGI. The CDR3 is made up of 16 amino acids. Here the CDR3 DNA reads TGTGCCAGCAGTTACTCTCAACAGGGCAGGGAAGAGACCCAGTACTTC. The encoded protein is CASSYSQQGREETQYF.

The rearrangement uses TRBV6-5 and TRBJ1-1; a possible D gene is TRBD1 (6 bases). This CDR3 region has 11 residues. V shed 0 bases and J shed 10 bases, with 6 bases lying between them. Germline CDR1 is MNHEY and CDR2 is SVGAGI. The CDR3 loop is CASSYSGGAFF. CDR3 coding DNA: TGTGCCAGCAGTTACTCAGGGGGAGCTTTCTTT.

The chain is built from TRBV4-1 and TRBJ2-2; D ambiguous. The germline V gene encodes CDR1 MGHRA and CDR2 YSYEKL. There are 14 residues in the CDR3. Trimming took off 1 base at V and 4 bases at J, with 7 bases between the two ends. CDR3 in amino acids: CASSQAATTGELFF. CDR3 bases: TGCGCCAGCAGCCAAGCCGCGACCACCGGGGAGCTGTTTTTT.

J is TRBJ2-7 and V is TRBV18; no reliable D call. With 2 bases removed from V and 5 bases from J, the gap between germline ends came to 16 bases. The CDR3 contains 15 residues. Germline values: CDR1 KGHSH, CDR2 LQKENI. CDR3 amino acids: CASSPGRARANEQYF. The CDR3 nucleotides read TGTGCCAGCTCACCAGGTAGAGCCCGGGCCAACGAGCAGTACTTC.

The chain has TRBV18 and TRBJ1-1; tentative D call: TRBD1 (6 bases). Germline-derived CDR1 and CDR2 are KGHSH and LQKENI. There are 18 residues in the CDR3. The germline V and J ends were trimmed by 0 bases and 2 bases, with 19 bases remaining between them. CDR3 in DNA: TGTGCCAGCTCACCACCCCTTAGGGCAGGGGACATAAACACTGAAGCTTTCTTT. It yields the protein CASSPPLRAGDINTEAFF.

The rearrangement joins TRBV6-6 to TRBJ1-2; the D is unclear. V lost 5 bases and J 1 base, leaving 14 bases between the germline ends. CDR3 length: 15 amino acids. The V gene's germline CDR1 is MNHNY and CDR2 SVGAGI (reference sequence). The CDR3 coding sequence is TGTGCCAGCAGTGATAGACCCGGGCTTAACTATGGCTACACCTTC. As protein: CASSDRPGLNYGYTF.

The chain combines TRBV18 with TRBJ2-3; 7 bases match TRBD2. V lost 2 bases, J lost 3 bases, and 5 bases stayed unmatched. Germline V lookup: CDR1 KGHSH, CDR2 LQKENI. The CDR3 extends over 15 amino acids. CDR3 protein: CASSPGLGGTDTQYF. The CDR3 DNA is TGTGCCAGCTCACCAGGGCTGGGAGGGACAGATACGCAGTATTTT.

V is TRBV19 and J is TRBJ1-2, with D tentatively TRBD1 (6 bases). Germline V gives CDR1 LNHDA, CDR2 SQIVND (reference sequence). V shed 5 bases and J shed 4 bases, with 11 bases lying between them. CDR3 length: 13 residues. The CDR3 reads CASSLDSAYGYTF. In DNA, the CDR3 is TGTGCCAGTAGTTTGGACAGCGCCTATGGCTACACCTTC.

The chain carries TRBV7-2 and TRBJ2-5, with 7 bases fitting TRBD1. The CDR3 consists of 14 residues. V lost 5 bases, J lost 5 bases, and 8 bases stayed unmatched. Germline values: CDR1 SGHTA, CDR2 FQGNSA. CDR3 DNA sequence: TGTGCCAGCAGCCCGAGGGGGCTGGAGGAGACCCAGTACTTC. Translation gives CASSPRGLEETQYF. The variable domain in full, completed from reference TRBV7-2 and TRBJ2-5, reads GAGVSQSPSNKVTEKGKDVELRCDPISGHTALYWYRQSLGQGLEFLIYFQGNSAPDKSGLPSDRFSAERTGGSVSTLTIQRTQQEDSAVYLCASSPRGLEETQYFGPGTRLLVL.

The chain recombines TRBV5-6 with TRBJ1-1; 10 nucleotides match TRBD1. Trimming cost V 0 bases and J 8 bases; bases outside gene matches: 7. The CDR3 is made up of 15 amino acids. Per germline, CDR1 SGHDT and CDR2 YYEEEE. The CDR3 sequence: CASSLDGQGGREAFF. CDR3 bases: TGTGCCAGCAGCTTGGATGGACAGGGGGGTCGGGAAGCTTTCTTT.

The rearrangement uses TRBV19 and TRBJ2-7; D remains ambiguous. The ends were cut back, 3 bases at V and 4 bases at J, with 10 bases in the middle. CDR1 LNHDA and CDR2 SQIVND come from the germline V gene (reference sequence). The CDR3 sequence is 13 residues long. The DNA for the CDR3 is TGTGCCAGTAGTATCAACAAGGGTTACGAGCAGTACTTC. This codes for CASSINKGYEQYF.

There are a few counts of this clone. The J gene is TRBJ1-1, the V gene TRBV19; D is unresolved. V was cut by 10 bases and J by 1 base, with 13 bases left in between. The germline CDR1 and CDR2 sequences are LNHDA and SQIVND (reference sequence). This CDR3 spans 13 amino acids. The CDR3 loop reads CATQRAPNTEAFF. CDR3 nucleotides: TGTGCCACCCAAAGGGCTCCGAACACTGAAGCTTTCTTT.

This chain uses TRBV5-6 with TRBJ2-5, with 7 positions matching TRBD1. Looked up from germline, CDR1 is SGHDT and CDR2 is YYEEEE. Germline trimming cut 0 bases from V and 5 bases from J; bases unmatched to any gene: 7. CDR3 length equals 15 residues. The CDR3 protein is CASSLADRVGETQYF. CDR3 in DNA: TGTGCCAGCAGCTTGGCCGACAGGGTCGGGGAGACCCAGTACTTC.

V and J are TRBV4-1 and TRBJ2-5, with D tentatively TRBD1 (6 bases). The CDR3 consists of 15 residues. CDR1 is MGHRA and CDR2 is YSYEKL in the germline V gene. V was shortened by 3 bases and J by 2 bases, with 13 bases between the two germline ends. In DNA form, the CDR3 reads TGCGCCAGCAGCCATCCCGGACAGCCACAAGAGACCCAGTACTTC. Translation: CASSHPGQPQETQYF.

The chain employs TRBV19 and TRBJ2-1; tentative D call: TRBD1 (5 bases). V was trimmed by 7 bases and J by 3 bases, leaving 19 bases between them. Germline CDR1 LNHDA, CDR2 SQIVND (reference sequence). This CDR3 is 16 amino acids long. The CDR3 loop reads CASTPQAGRFYNEQFF. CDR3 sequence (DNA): TGTGCCAGTACCCCACAGGCAGGCCGATTCTACAATGAGCAGTTCTTC. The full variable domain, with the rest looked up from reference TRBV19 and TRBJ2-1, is DGGITQSPKYLFRKEGQNVTLSCEQNLNHDAMYWYRQDPGQGLRLIYYSQIVNDFQKGDIAEGYSVSREKKESFPLTVTSAQKNPTAFYLCASTPQAGRFYNEQFFGPGTRLTVL.

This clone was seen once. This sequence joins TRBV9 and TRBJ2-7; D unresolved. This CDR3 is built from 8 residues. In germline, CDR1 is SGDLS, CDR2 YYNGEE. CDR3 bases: TGTGCCAGCAGCGGAGATTCCGTC. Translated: CASSGDSV.

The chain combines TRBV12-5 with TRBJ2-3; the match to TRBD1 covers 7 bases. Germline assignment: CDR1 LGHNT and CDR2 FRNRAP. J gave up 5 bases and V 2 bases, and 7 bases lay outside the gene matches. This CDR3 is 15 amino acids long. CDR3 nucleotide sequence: TGTGCTAGTGGTTTGCGGGACAGCGGCGGAGATACGCAGTATTTT. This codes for CASGLRDSGGDTQYF.

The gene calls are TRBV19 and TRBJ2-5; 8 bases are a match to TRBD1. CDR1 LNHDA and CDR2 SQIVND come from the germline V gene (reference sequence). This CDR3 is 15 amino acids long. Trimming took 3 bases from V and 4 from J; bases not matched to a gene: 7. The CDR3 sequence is CASSIPGRGRETQYF. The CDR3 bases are TGTGCCAGTAGTATCCCTGGCAGGGGGCGAGAGACCCAGTACTTC.

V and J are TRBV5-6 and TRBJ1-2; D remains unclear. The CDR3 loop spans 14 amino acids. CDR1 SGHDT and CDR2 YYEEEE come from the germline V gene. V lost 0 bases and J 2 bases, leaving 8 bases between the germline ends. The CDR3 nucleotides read TGTGCCAGCAGCTTGGGAGAGAACAACTATGGCTACACCTTC. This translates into CASSLGENNYGYTF.

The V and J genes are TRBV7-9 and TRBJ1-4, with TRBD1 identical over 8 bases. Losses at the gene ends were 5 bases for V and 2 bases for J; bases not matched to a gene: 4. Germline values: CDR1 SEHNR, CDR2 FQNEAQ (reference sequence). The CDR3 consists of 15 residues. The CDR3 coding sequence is TGTGCCAGCAGCCTCCGGACAGGGACTAATGAAAAACTGTTTTTT. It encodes CASSLRTGTNEKLFF.

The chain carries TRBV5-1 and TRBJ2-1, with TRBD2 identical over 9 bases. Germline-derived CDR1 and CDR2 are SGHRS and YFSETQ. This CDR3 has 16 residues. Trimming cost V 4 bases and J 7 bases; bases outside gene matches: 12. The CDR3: CASSIVAGAPPNEQFF. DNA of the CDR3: TGCGCCAGCAGCATTGTAGCGGGGGCGCCTCCGAATGAGCAGTTCTTC.